Listed below are T cell receptor beta chains from one sample, sequenced in a study of cytomegalovirus exposure and HLA in healthy donors. Assay used: immunoSEQ multiplex PCR; TCRdb lists only in-frame clones, some missing. The table shows approximately 180,000 clones, with 82% occurring only once. Sequencing was carried out using PBMCs. The source of these receptors is a woman aged 18-29 years in good health and CMV-seronegative. The CDR3 runs from the conserved cysteine through the conserved F or W. Each record gives: CDR3 DNA, CDR3 protein, clone size, J gene, V gene, D gene. A D gene is named only where the DNA matches it firmly. The listing skips clone size in some rows; elsewhere it reads once, few, many or a size class.

CDR3nt: TGTGCCAGCAGTGCTGAACGACAGGGGAACACCGGGGAGCTGTTTTTT
CDR3aa: CASSAERQGNTGELFF
abundance: -
j_gene: TRBJ2-2
v_gene: TRBV27
d_gene: TRBD1

CDR3nt: TGTTCCAGCAGCCAGGACAGGGGCAATGAAAAACTGTTTTTT
CDR3aa: CSSSQDRGNEKLFF
abundance: -
j_gene: TRBJ1-4
v_gene: TRBV7-9
d_gene: TRBD1

CDR3nt: TGTGCCAGCAGTTTATTTCGAGGACTAGCGGGCACAGATACGCAGTATTTT
CDR3aa: CASSLFRGLAGTDTQYF
abundance: once
j_gene: TRBJ2-3
v_gene: TRBV28
d_gene: TRBD2

CDR3nt: TGTGCCAGCAGCTTAAGTGTTGGGGGGTTTTCAGAGACCCAGTACTTC
CDR3aa: CASSLSVGGFSETQYF
abundance: -
j_gene: TRBJ2-5
v_gene: TRBV7-9
d_gene: -

CDR3nt: TGCGCCAGCAGCCAAGATCAGGGCGGCTGGAACACCATATATTTT
CDR3aa: CASSQDQGGWNTIYF
abundance: -
j_gene: TRBJ1-3
v_gene: TRBV4-1
d_gene: -

CDR3nt: TGTGCCAGCAGCCAAGCCGGGAGGGCCGGTGAGCAGTTCTTC
CDR3aa: CASSQAGRAGEQFF
abundance: -
j_gene: TRBJ2-1
v_gene: TRBV14
d_gene: TRBD2

CDR3nt: TGTGCCAGCAGCCAAGGACAGGGAAAAAGCTATGGCTACACCTTC
CDR3aa: CASSQGQGKSYGYTF
abundance: -
j_gene: TRBJ1-2
v_gene: TRBV5-4
d_gene: TRBD1

CDR3nt: TGTGCCAGCAGTTCCCGAGGACAGGCCAATCAGCCCCAGCATTTT
CDR3aa: CASSSRGQANQPQHF
abundance: -
j_gene: TRBJ1-5
v_gene: TRBV28
d_gene: TRBD1

CDR3nt: TGTGCCAGCAGATCTAGCGGGGGGCGAGAGCTGTTTTTT
CDR3aa: CASRSSGGRELFF
abundance: once
j_gene: TRBJ2-2
v_gene: TRBV28
d_gene: TRBD2

CDR3nt: TGCAGTGTCCCCTTTGACTATGAGCAGTTCTTC
CDR3aa: CSVPFDYEQFF
abundance: -
j_gene: TRBJ2-1
v_gene: TRBV20-1
d_gene: -

CDR3nt: TGTGCCAGCGGAGGGACCGGGGAGCTGTTTTTT
CDR3aa: CASGGTGELFF
abundance: -
j_gene: TRBJ2-2
v_gene: TRBV6-5
d_gene: -

CDR3nt: TGTGCCAGCAGTCGGGACAGCGGGTCCCCTTCCTACGAGCAGTACTTC
CDR3aa: CASSRDSGSPSYEQYF
abundance: -
j_gene: TRBJ2-7
v_gene: TRBV2
d_gene: -

CDR3nt: TGCAGCGTTGAATCCGGGAGGAAATACAATGAGCAGTTCTTC
CDR3aa: CSVESGRKYNEQFF
abundance: -
j_gene: TRBJ2-1
v_gene: TRBV29-1
d_gene: TRBD2

CDR3nt: TGTGCTAGTGGTTTCGGGACAAATAGCAATCAGCCCCAGCATTTT
CDR3aa: CASGFGTNSNQPQHF
abundance: -
j_gene: TRBJ1-5
v_gene: TRBV12-5
d_gene: -

CDR3nt: TGTGCCAGTAGTATAGATTACGGGGGGCTCGATCAGCCCCAGCATTTT
CDR3aa: CASSIDYGGLDQPQHF
abundance: -
j_gene: TRBJ1-5
v_gene: TRBV19
d_gene: -

CDR3nt: TGTGCCTGGAGCAACGGGGGGGCCTACGAGCAGTACTTC
CDR3aa: CAWSNGGAYEQYF
abundance: once
j_gene: TRBJ2-7
v_gene: TRBV30
d_gene: TRBD2

CDR3nt: TGTGCCAGCAGCTTAGTGATGGGACAGGGGCCCTTTTCCACTTATGGCTACACCTTC
CDR3aa: CASSLVMGQGPFSTYGYTF
abundance: -
j_gene: TRBJ1-2
v_gene: TRBV7-2
d_gene: TRBD1

CDR3nt: TGTGCCAGCAGAGACGGGAACCAAGAGACCCAGTACTTC
CDR3aa: CASRDGNQETQYF
abundance: -
j_gene: TRBJ2-5
v_gene: TRBV27
d_gene: -

CDR3nt: TGTGCCAGCAGCAACTACAGCAGGGGGTACTTC
CDR3aa: CASSNYSRGYF
abundance: -
j_gene: TRBJ2-5
v_gene: TRBV21-1
d_gene: -

CDR3nt: TGTGCCAGTAGTATAACAGGGATGATCGAGCAGTACTTC
CDR3aa: CASSITGMIEQYF
abundance: -
j_gene: TRBJ2-7
v_gene: TRBV19
d_gene: -

CDR3nt: TGTGCCATCAGTGAGCCGACACCGGGACACCAGAACACTGAAGCTTTCTTT
CDR3aa: CAISEPTPGHQNTEAFF
abundance: -
j_gene: TRBJ1-1
v_gene: TRBV10-3
d_gene: -

CDR3nt: TGTGCCAGCAGGAGACAGGACACTGAAGCTTTCTTT
CDR3aa: CASRRQDTEAFF
abundance: -
j_gene: TRBJ1-1
v_gene: TRBV2
d_gene: -

CDR3nt: TGTGCCAGCAGTGGACAGGGGGCTGTAGATACGCAGTATTTT
CDR3aa: CASSGQGAVDTQYF
abundance: -
j_gene: TRBJ2-3
v_gene: TRBV28
d_gene: TRBD1

CDR3nt: TGTGCCAGCGCACCTAACAGGGGGACTGGAAACACCATATATTTT
CDR3aa: CASAPNRGTGNTIYF
abundance: -
j_gene: TRBJ1-3
v_gene: TRBV6-5
d_gene: TRBD1

CDR3nt: TGTGCCAGCTCACCACCGGGGCGGGGGGGCACTGAAGCTTTCTTT
CDR3aa: CASSPPGRGGTEAFF
abundance: once
j_gene: TRBJ1-1
v_gene: TRBV18
d_gene: -

CDR3nt: TGCGCCAGCAGCCTAGCGGAGGTGTACACCGGGGAGCTGTTTTTT
CDR3aa: CASSLAEVYTGELFF
abundance: -
j_gene: TRBJ2-2
v_gene: TRBV5-1
d_gene: TRBD2

CDR3nt: TGTGCCAGCAGTGAAGACGGAGCGGGAGGGGGAGATACGCAGTATTTT
CDR3aa: CASSEDGAGGGDTQYF
abundance: -
j_gene: TRBJ2-3
v_gene: TRBV2
d_gene: TRBD2

CDR3nt: TGCGCCAGCAGTGTAGGTTTGGGGCTGTCCCCAGATACGCAGTATTTT
CDR3aa: CASSVGLGLSPDTQYF
abundance: once
j_gene: TRBJ2-3
v_gene: TRBV10-1
d_gene: -

CDR3nt: TGTGCCAGCAGCCTGGGCGGGGGTTCGAGCAATCAGCCCCAGCATTTT
CDR3aa: CASSLGGGSSNQPQHF
abundance: -
j_gene: TRBJ1-5
v_gene: TRBV4-2
d_gene: -

CDR3nt: TGTGCCAGCAGCCCCTCCCGTCGGCGGGAGGCCCCCGATGAGCAGTTCTTC
CDR3aa: CASSPSRRREAPDEQFF
abundance: -
j_gene: TRBJ2-1
v_gene: TRBV11-3
d_gene: TRBD2

CDR3nt: TGTGCCTGGGGTCGACAGGGCCGGAATAGCAATCAGCCCCAGCATTTT
CDR3aa: CAWGRQGRNSNQPQHF
abundance: -
j_gene: TRBJ1-5
v_gene: TRBV30
d_gene: TRBD1

CDR3nt: TGTGCCAGCAGTTTATTCTATCGCAATGAGCAGTTCTTC
CDR3aa: CASSLFYRNEQFF
abundance: -
j_gene: TRBJ2-1
v_gene: TRBV28
d_gene: -

CDR3nt: TGTGCCAGTAGTATATCCTGGACAGGGGCGGTCTCGGTAAACTTC
CDR3aa: CASSISWTGAVSVNF
abundance: -
j_gene: TRBJ2-5
v_gene: TRBV19
d_gene: TRBD1

CDR3nt: TGTGCCAGTAGTAACGGGGGAGGGCGTACCGGGGAGCTGTTTTTT
CDR3aa: CASSNGGGRTGELFF
abundance: -
j_gene: TRBJ2-2
v_gene: TRBV19
d_gene: TRBD2

CDR3nt: TGTGCCAGCAGTCCGGGGGGGCCCTACGAGCAGTACTTC
CDR3aa: CASSPGGPYEQYF
abundance: -
j_gene: TRBJ2-7
v_gene: TRBV28
d_gene: TRBD2

CDR3nt: TGCGCCAGCAGGCTGACAGGGGAGGGCTCACCCCTCCACTTT
CDR3aa: CASRLTGEGSPLHF
abundance: -
j_gene: TRBJ1-6
v_gene: TRBV4-1
d_gene: TRBD1

CDR3nt: TGTGCCAGCAGCTTAGGAAGTCGCACTAGCAGAAACAATGAGCAGTTCTTC
CDR3aa: CASSLGSRTSRNNEQFF
abundance: -
j_gene: TRBJ2-1
v_gene: TRBV7-2
d_gene: -

CDR3nt: TGTGCCAGCAGCTTAGATGTGGGACAGGCCGGATACGAGCAGTACTTC
CDR3aa: CASSLDVGQAGYEQYF
abundance: -
j_gene: TRBJ2-7
v_gene: TRBV11-2
d_gene: TRBD1